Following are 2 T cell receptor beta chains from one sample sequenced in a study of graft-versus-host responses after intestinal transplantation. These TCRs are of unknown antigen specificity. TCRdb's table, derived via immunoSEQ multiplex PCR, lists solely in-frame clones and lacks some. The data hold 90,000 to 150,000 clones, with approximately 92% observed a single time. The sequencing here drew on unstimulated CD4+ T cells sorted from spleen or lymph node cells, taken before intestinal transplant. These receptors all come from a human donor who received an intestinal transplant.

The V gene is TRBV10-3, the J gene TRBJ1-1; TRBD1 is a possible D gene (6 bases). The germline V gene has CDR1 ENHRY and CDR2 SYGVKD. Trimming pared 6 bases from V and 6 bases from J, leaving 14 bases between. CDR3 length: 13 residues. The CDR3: CAIRVTGSAEAFF. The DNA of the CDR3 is TGTGCCATCAGAGTAACAGGGTCGGCTGAAGCTTTCTTT.

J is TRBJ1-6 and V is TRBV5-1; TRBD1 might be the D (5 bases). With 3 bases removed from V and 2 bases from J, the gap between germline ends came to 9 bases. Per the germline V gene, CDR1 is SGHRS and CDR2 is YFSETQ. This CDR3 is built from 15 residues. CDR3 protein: CASSSGRTYNSPLHF. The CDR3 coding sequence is TGCGCCAGCAGCTCGGGACGGACCTATAATTCACCCCTCCACTTT.